The text below deals with one T cell receptor (beta chain). Using immunoSEQ multiplex PCR, the repertoire was profiled, and TCRdb retains in-frame clones only, with some absent. The table lists around 280,000 clones, around 90% of them singletons. This specimen belongs to a study of blood T cell repertoires in COVID-19. Allocation to cohorts depended on clinical history reported by the participants. The sequence was obtained from a woman aged 35 to 49 who had recovered from COVID-19. Specimen: PBMCs or T cells enriched from blood (not recorded which).

CDR3: CASSLAGGGSYEQYF. The CDR3 coding sequence is TGTGCCAGCAGCTTGGCGGGGGGAGGGTCCTACGAGCAGTACTTC. The chain uses TRBV5-6 and TRBJ2-7, with 7 bases matching TRBD2. Germline CDR1 SGHDT, CDR2 YYEEEE. Losses at the gene ends were 0 bases for V and 1 base for J; bases not matched to a gene: 4. The CDR3 covers 15 residues.